Below, 24 T cell receptor beta chains from the same sample are listed, as sequenced in a study of vaccination effects on CD4 cells after COVID-19. Sequencing was performed with immunoSEQ multiplex PCR; in TCRdb, only in-frame clones are kept and a portion is missing. This sample has some 23,000 clones; around 70% occur once, and the top ten carry 7.5% to 8.5%. Antigen-specific CD4+ T cells expanded by the ViraFEST assay with viral peptide pools were then sequenced. At the end of approximately 10 days of culture, CD4+ T cells were isolated. Two-dose BNT162b2 or mRNA-1273 vaccination was given to participants. Their antigen targets remain unknown. The sequences come from CD4+ T cells from PBMCs cultured with SARS-CoV-2 spike peptides, collected after COVID-19 vaccination. All receptors derive from a human donor who received a COVID-19 vaccine.

This clone was counted only a few times. The genes are TRBV7-9 and TRBJ1-6; D is possibly TRBD1 (5 bases). The germline V gene encodes CDR1 SEHNR and CDR2 FQNEAQ (reference sequence). The CDR3 has 14 residues. V gave up 6 bases and J gave up 5 bases, with 11 bases separating them. In DNA, the CDR3 is TGTGCCAGCAGGACAGCCCAGAATAATTCACCCCTCCACTTT. Translated: CASRTAQNNSPLHF.

This chain connects TRBV2 to TRBJ2-7; 10 bases are a match to TRBD2. J was trimmed by 0 bases and V by 8 bases; bases with no gene match: 7. The CDR3 is 15 amino acids. Germline CDR1 is SNHLY and CDR2 is FYNNEI. The CDR3 loop is CASGPSGSPSYEQYF. The CDR3 coding sequence is TGTGCCAGCGGGCCTAGCGGGAGTCCCTCCTACGAGCAGTACTTC.

This clone was seen just once. The chain employs TRBV29-1 and TRBJ2-1, with TRBD2 identical over 11 bases. The germline CDR1 and CDR2 sequences are SQVTM and ANQGSEA. V lost 8 bases to trimming and J lost 8 bases; unmatched junction nucleotides: 8. This CDR3 comprises 13 residues. The CDR3 here is CSWGVAGGDEQFF. DNA of the CDR3: TGCAGCTGGGGGGTAGCGGGAGGGGATGAGCAGTTCTTC.

The gene calls are TRBV7-9 and TRBJ1-5; D not certain. V lost 4 bases and J lost 6, with 7 bases in between. The length of the CDR3 is 12 residues. CDR1 is SEHNR and CDR2 is FQNEAQ in the germline V gene (reference sequence). The CDR3 reads CASSSRTQPQHF. The CDR3, as DNA: TGTGCCAGCAGCTCACGGACTCAGCCCCAGCATTTT.

This sequence joins TRBV6-5 and TRBJ1-1; unclear D gene. V lost 2 bases, J lost 7 bases, and 5 bases lay in between. The germline V gene has CDR1 MNHEY and CDR2 SVGAGI. This CDR3 has 11 amino acids. CDR3 region: CASSYRYEAFF. The CDR3 bases are TGTGCCAGCAGTTACAGATATGAAGCTTTCTTT.

The CDR3 DNA reads TGTGCCAGCAGCTTACAGAGGGGTACTGAAGCTTTCTTT. It encodes CASSLQRGTEAFF. V is TRBV7-8 and J is TRBJ1-1, with D perhaps TRBD1 (5 bases). The V gene's germline CDR1 is SGHVS and CDR2 FQNEAQ. Deletions cut 2 bases from V and 5 bases from J, with 9 bases between. The CDR3 is 13 amino acids.

The chain has TRBV7-9 and TRBJ1-1; D is unresolved. The CDR3 consists of 13 residues. Per germline, CDR1 SEHNR and CDR2 FQNEAQ (reference sequence). V lost 4 bases, J lost 1 base, and 7 bases lay in between. The CDR3: CASSSLRNTEAFF. Written as DNA, the CDR3 is TGTGCCAGCAGCTCCCTCAGGAACACTGAAGCTTTCTTT.

This chain connects TRBV15 to TRBJ2-1; TRBD2 might be the D (5 bases). CDR1 is LNHNV, CDR2 YYDKDF, per germline (reference sequence). V lost 1 base to trimming and J lost 0 bases, with 10 bases between them. CDR3 length: 16 residues. CDR3: CATSRGGLTSYNEQFF. DNA for the CDR3: TGTGCCACCAGCAGAGGAGGACTGACCTCCTACAATGAGCAGTTCTTC.

The chain has TRBV5-1 and TRBJ2-1; 7 bases are a match to TRBD2. V was clipped by 1 base and J by 2 bases; unmatched bases: 6. Germline V gives CDR1 SGHRS, CDR2 YFSETQ. CDR3 length equals 16 residues. CDR3 region: CASSLNPGGTYNEQFF. The CDR3 coding sequence is TGCGCCAGCAGCTTGAATCCGGGGGGTACCTACAATGAGCAGTTCTTC. Full variable domain (missing parts from reference TRBV5-1 and TRBJ2-1): KAGVTQTPRYLIKTRGQQVTLSCSPISGHRSVSWYQQTPGQGLQFLFEYFSETQRNKGNFPGRFSGRQFSNSRSEMNVSTLELGDSALYLCASSLNPGGTYNEQFFGPGTRLTVL.

This rearrangement joins TRBV4-1 to TRBJ2-3, with D possibly TRBD1 on 5 matching bases. CDR3 length equals 12 residues. The V gene's germline CDR1 is MGHRA and CDR2 YSYEKL. Trimming removed 2 bases at V and 11 bases at J, with 11 bases between. The CDR3: CASSQLGLGQYF. The CDR3 DNA follows: TGCGCCAGCAGCCAATTGGGGCTGGGGCAGTATTTT.

The chain recombines TRBV3-1 (or the pseudogene TRBV3-2) with TRBJ2-7; D may be TRBD1 or TRBD2 (6 bases each). This CDR3 is built from 15 residues. The ends were cut back, 4 bases at V and 3 bases at J, with 16 bases in the middle. CDR1 and CDR2 (germline): LGHDT, YNNKEL (reference sequence). The chain's CDR3 is CASSPMGGRFYEQYF. CDR3 bases: TGTGCCAGCAGCCCCATGGGGGGCCGTTTCTACGAGCAGTACTTC.

This clone came up a few times. The chain is built from TRBV7-2 and TRBJ1-5, with a tentative D call TRBD1 (5 bases). The germline V gene has CDR1 SGHTA and CDR2 FQGNSA. This CDR3 region has 15 residues. V lost 2 bases to trimming and J lost 4 bases, with 12 bases between them. The CDR3 here is CASSLRTEGNQPQHF. The CDR3 DNA reads TGTGCCAGCAGCTTAAGGACGGAGGGGAATCAGCCCCAGCATTTT.

This clone was seen only a few times. This chain connects TRBV7-9 to TRBJ1-2; no reliable D call. This CDR3 is 14 amino acids long. Germline CDR1 is SEHNR and CDR2 is FQNEAQ (reference sequence). Trimming stripped 1 base from V and 8 bases from J, with 14 bases between. DNA of the CDR3: TGTGCCAGCAGCTTAGGGGAGGCCGAAAGGGGCTACACCTTC. Amino acid sequence: CASSLGEAERGYTF.

This clone was counted a single time. This chain connects TRBV19 to TRBJ1-2, with D possibly being TRBD1 (5 bases). The ends were cut back, 7 bases at V and 2 bases at J, with 14 bases in the middle. The CDR3 has 14 amino acids. The germline CDR1 and CDR2 sequences are LNHDA and SQIVND (reference sequence). In nucleotides, the CDR3 is TGTGCCAGTAAACGGGGCCCTCAGAACTATGGCTACACCTTC. This translates into CASKRGPQNYGYTF. Drawing the rest from reference TRBV19 and TRBJ1-2, the complete variable domain is DGGITQSPKYLFRKEGQNVTLSCEQNLNHDAMYWYRQDPGQGLRLIYYSQIVNDFQKGDIAEGYSVSREKKESFPLTVTSAQKNPTAFYLCASKRGPQNYGYTFGSGTRLTVV.

This sequence joins TRBV5-1 and TRBJ1-6; D call uncertain. This CDR3 spans 15 amino acids. Trimming removed 4 bases from V and 7 bases from J, with 15 bases in between. From germline, CDR1 is SGHRS and CDR2 YFSETQ. The CDR3 sequence: CASSLSGPLNSPLHF. Here the CDR3 DNA reads TGCGCCAGCAGCCTTTCTGGACCGTTGAATTCACCCCTCCACTTT.

V usage is TRBV3-1 (or the pseudogene TRBV3-2) and J usage is TRBJ2-5; no clear D. There are 13 residues in the CDR3. Germline CDR1 LGHDT, CDR2 YNNKEL (reference sequence). The V gene lost 4 bases and the J gene lost 5 bases, with 11 bases spanning the gap. The CDR3 here is CASSLTYGETQYF. The CDR3 coding sequence is TGTGCCAGCAGCCTAACATATGGGGAGACCCAGTACTTC.

J is TRBJ1-2 and V is TRBV11-2; D remains ambiguous. V was trimmed by 4 bases and J by 0 bases, leaving 9 bases between them. CDR1 is SGHAT, CDR2 FQNNGV, per germline. This CDR3 comprises 14 residues. The CDR3 region is CASSSFGSNYGYTF. Written as DNA, the CDR3 is TGTGCCAGCAGCTCCTTCGGGTCTAACTATGGCTACACCTTC. Looking up the rest from reference TRBV11-2 and TRBJ1-2 gives the full variable domain: EAGVAQSPRYKIIEKRQSVAFWCNPISGHATLYWYQQILGQGPKLLIQFQNNGVVDDSQLPKDRFSAERLKGVDSTLKIQPAKLEDSAVYLCASSSFGSNYGYTFGSGTRLTVV.

Notes on this clone: One junction end does not reproduce the germline sequence, and a read error may be involved. The rearrangement links TRBV29-1 to TRBJ2-1; no definite D call. The CDR3 length is 11 residues. The germline V gene has CDR1 SQVTM and CDR2 ANQGSEA. Here the CDR3 reads CSVVPYNEQFF. The CDR3 DNA follows: TGCAGCGTTGTTCCCTATAATGAGCAGTTCTTC.

The chain carries TRBV18 and TRBJ2-1, with 11 bases aligning to TRBD2. V lost 2 bases and J lost 1; bases outside the gene matches: 4. The CDR3 sequence is 17 residues long. The germline gives CDR1 KGHSH, CDR2 LQKENI. The CDR3 DNA sequence: TGTGCCAGCTCACCAACTAGCGGGGGCCGTTCCTACAATGAGCAGTTCTTC. It specifies CASSPTSGGRSYNEQFF.

The V call is TRBV25-1, the J call TRBJ1-2; D gene ambiguous. V lost 7 bases and J lost 1, with 10 bases in between. The CDR3 consists of 13 residues. CDR1 is MGHDK, CDR2 SYGVNS, per germline. The DNA of the CDR3 is TGTGCCAGCACTGACGGATTTAACTATGGCTACACCTTC. Amino acids: CASTDGFNYGYTF.

J is TRBJ2-7 and V is TRBV7-2; 7 bases are shared with TRBD2. V was clipped by 5 bases and J by 6 bases; unmatched bases: 10. CDR3 length: 14 amino acids. The germline V gene has CDR1 SGHTA and CDR2 FQGNSA. CDR3 bases: TGTGCCAGCAGCCCCATGGGGGAGGGCCCCGAGCAGTACTTC. Translated: CASSPMGEGPEQYF.

The chain links TRBV10-3 to TRBJ2-5; D ambiguous. Looked up from germline, CDR1 is ENHRY and CDR2 is SYGVKD. There are 18 residues in the CDR3. Trimming pared 2 bases from V and 5 bases from J, leaving 24 bases between. This chain's CDR3 is CAISEAPGRTVMKETQYF. The CDR3 DNA follows: TGTGCCATCAGTGAGGCCCCTGGCAGGACGGTTATGAAGGAGACCCAGTACTTC.

This rearrangement joins TRBV7-8 to TRBJ2-5; either TRBD1 or TRBD2 may supply D (6 bases each). Germline CDR1 SGHVS, CDR2 FQNEAQ. The CDR3 has 14 residues. Between the trimmed V and J ends, which lost 0 bases and 5 bases, there was a span of 10 bases. CDR3 DNA sequence: TGTGCCAGCAGCTTAGCCGGGGGCCGGGAGACCCAGTACTTC. Translated, it gives CASSLAGGRETQYF.

The chain has TRBV4-2 and TRBJ2-1, with 13 bases matching TRBD2. V trimming: 1 base; J trimming: 3 bases; junction bases outside the gene matches: 9. CDR1 is LGHNA and CDR2 is YNFKEQ in the germline V gene. This CDR3 is built from 19 residues. The CDR3 DNA follows: TGTGCCAGCAGCCAAGTTGAGACTAGCGGGAGGTCCATCTACAATGAGCAGTTCTTC. Encoded protein: CASSQVETSGRSIYNEQFF.